Sequencing of this T cell receptor (beta chain) was carried out in a study of blood T cell repertoires in COVID-19. The CDR3 extends over 18 amino acids. The germline gives CDR1 LNHDA, CDR2 SQIVND (reference sequence). The junction had 14 bases not matched to a gene; V was cut back by 4 bases and J by 3 bases. Using immunoSEQ multiplex PCR, the repertoire was profiled, and TCRdb retains in-frame clones only, with some absent. The profile covers a few hundred thousand clones, with about 86% appearing a single time and approximately 6% taken by the ten largest. The source is a man in his 60s who had recovered from COVID-19. Sample: peripheral blood. V usage is TRBV19 and J usage is TRBJ2-7, with TRBD2 identical over 11 bases. DNA of the CDR3: TGTGCCAGTAGTAAGACTAGCGGGATGTCTAAACCACTCTACGAGCAGTACTTC. Its protein is CASSKTSGMSKPLYEQYF.